A selection of T cell receptor beta chains follows, all from one sample in a study of blood T cell repertoires in COVID-19. Some clones are missing from TCRdb's copy, which holds only in-frame ones; the method was immunoSEQ multiplex PCR. The sample lists 250,000 or so clones, 75% to 90% occurring once. Sample: PBMCs or T cells enriched from blood (not recorded which). All receptors derive from a man aged 40-49 years who had recovered from COVID-19. The CDR3 runs from the conserved cysteine through the conserved F or W. A D gene is named only where the DNA matches it firmly. Part of the rows lack a size; the others show once, few, many or a class for expanded clones.

v_gene: TRBV29-1
d_gene: -
abundance: -
j_gene: TRBJ2-2
CDR3aa: CSVEDREIGQLGELFF
CDR3nt: TGCAGCGTTGAAGATCGTGAAATTGGACAACTCGGGGAGCTGTTTTTT

v_gene: TRBV28
d_gene: TRBD1
abundance: once
j_gene: TRBJ1-5
CDR3aa: CASSLTGRYSNQPQHF
CDR3nt: TGTGCCAGCAGTTTGACAGGGAGGTATAGCAATCAGCCCCAGCATTTT

v_gene: TRBV4-1
d_gene: TRBD2
abundance: few
j_gene: TRBJ2-4
CDR3aa: CASSQPGLALGNIQYF
CDR3nt: TGCGCCAGCAGCCAACCGGGACTAGCCTTGGGAAACATTCAGTACTTC

v_gene: TRBV5-1
d_gene: -
abundance: -
j_gene: TRBJ1-1
CDR3aa: CASSRYGDTEAFF
CDR3nt: TGCGCCAGCAGTCGGTACGGGGACACTGAAGCTTTCTTT

v_gene: TRBV5-5
d_gene: -
abundance: -
j_gene: TRBJ1-1
CDR3aa: CASSNHGGTEAFF
CDR3nt: TGTGCCAGCAGTAACCACGGGGGAACTGAAGCTTTCTTT

v_gene: TRBV27
d_gene: TRBD1
abundance: once
j_gene: TRBJ1-3
CDR3aa: CASSLGSGTENTIYF
CDR3nt: TGTGCCAGCAGTTTGGGGTCGGGGACAGAGAACACCATATATTTT

v_gene: TRBV3-1/TRBV3-2
d_gene: TRBD2
abundance: -
j_gene: TRBJ2-5
CDR3aa: CASSPRTSGMQETQYF
CDR3nt: TGTGCCAGCAGCCCTAGGACTAGCGGGATGCAAGAGACCCAGTACTTC

v_gene: TRBV6-4
d_gene: TRBD1
abundance: -
j_gene: TRBJ1-4
CDR3aa: CASSDPGGQGVREAEKLFF
CDR3nt: TGTGCCAGCAGTGACCCAGGGGGACAGGGGGTCAGGGAGGCCGAAAAACTGTTTTTT

v_gene: TRBV29-1
d_gene: TRBD1
abundance: -
j_gene: TRBJ1-1
CDR3aa: CSVVSMGQGATEAFF
CDR3nt: TGCAGCGTTGTGTCAATGGGACAGGGGGCCACTGAAGCTTTCTTT

v_gene: TRBV6-4
d_gene: -
abundance: -
j_gene: TRBJ2-2
CDR3aa: CASSDQGTNTGELFF
CDR3nt: TGTGCCAGCAGTGACCAGGGAACGAACACCGGGGAGCTGTTTTTT

v_gene: TRBV7-2
d_gene: -
abundance: -
j_gene: TRBJ2-7
CDR3aa: CASSLTPNYEQYF
CDR3nt: TGTGCCAGCAGCTTAACTCCAAACTACGAGCAGTACTTC

v_gene: TRBV7-9
d_gene: TRBD2
abundance: -
j_gene: TRBJ2-1
CDR3aa: CASVQLAGVLDEQFF
CDR3nt: TGTGCCAGCGTCCAACTAGCGGGAGTTCTGGATGAGCAGTTCTTC

v_gene: TRBV28
d_gene: -
abundance: -
j_gene: TRBJ2-3
CDR3aa: CASSPPGGTDTQYF
CDR3nt: TGTGCCAGCAGTCCTCCCGGGGGAACAGATACGCAGTATTTT

v_gene: TRBV2
d_gene: -
abundance: -
j_gene: TRBJ1-2
CDR3aa: CASSEAEQDYGYTF
CDR3nt: TGTGCCAGCAGTGAAGCGGAACAGGACTATGGCTACACCTTC

v_gene: TRBV28
d_gene: TRBD2
abundance: once
j_gene: TRBJ2-7
CDR3aa: CASRRTSGTYEQYF
CDR3nt: TGTGCCAGCAGGCGAACTAGCGGAACCTACGAGCAGTACTTC

v_gene: TRBV13
d_gene: -
abundance: -
j_gene: TRBJ1-1
CDR3aa: CASSLGLEAFF
CDR3nt: TGTGCCAGCAGCTTGGGACTTGAAGCTTTCTTT

v_gene: TRBV6-5
d_gene: -
abundance: -
j_gene: TRBJ1-4
CDR3aa: CASSYSLRRTNEKLFF
CDR3nt: TGTGCCAGCAGTTACTCTCTTAGGAGGACTAATGAAAAACTGTTTTTT

v_gene: TRBV19
d_gene: TRBD1
abundance: -
j_gene: TRBJ2-7
CDR3aa: CASSQQAGGRYEQYF
CDR3nt: TGTGCCAGTAGCCAACAGGCAGGGGGCCGCTACGAGCAGTACTTC

v_gene: TRBV14
d_gene: -
abundance: -
j_gene: TRBJ1-2
CDR3aa: CASSQQGYGYTF
CDR3nt: TGTGCCAGCAGCCAACAGGGCTATGGCTACACCTTC

v_gene: TRBV3-1/TRBV3-2
d_gene: TRBD2
abundance: -
j_gene: TRBJ2-1
CDR3aa: CASSQPRGGSFGNEQFF
CDR3nt: TGTGCCAGCAGCCAACCCCGCGGGGGGTCGTTCGGCAATGAGCAGTTCTTC

v_gene: TRBV2
d_gene: -
abundance: -
j_gene: TRBJ2-3
CDR3aa: CASSSRDSRTDTQYF
CDR3nt: TGTGCCAGCAGTAGCCGGGACTCACGCACAGATACGCAGTATTTT

v_gene: TRBV5-8
d_gene: TRBD1
abundance: -
j_gene: TRBJ1-1
CDR3aa: CASSLRGGAEAFF
CDR3nt: TGTGCCAGCAGCTTGAGAGGGGGCGCAGAAGCTTTCTTT

v_gene: TRBV11-2
d_gene: -
abundance: -
j_gene: TRBJ1-6
CDR3aa: CASSLERRNSPLHF
CDR3nt: TGTGCCAGCAGCTTAGAAAGGAGGAATTCACCCCTCCACTTT

v_gene: TRBV19
d_gene: -
abundance: -
j_gene: TRBJ2-1
CDR3aa: CASSVTGTISSYNEQFF
CDR3nt: TGTGCCAGTAGTGTTACCGGGACAATCAGCTCCTACAATGAGCAGTTCTTC

v_gene: TRBV29-1
d_gene: -
abundance: -
j_gene: TRBJ1-1
CDR3aa: CSVDVGNTEAFF
CDR3nt: TGCAGCGTTGACGTCGGGAACACTGAAGCTTTCTTT

v_gene: TRBV7-6
d_gene: -
abundance: -
j_gene: TRBJ2-7
CDR3aa: CASSRESVYEQYF
CDR3nt: TGTGCCAGCAGCCGGGAATCCGTCTACGAGCAGTACTTC

v_gene: TRBV5-1
d_gene: -
abundance: -
j_gene: TRBJ2-7
CDR3aa: CASSLFLPGAGGEQYF
CDR3nt: TGCGCCAGCAGCTTGTTTTTGCCAGGGGCGGGCGGGGAGCAGTACTTC

v_gene: TRBV7-3
d_gene: TRBD1
abundance: once
j_gene: TRBJ2-5
CDR3aa: CASSSPGQGVQETQYF
CDR3nt: TGTGCCAGCAGCTCACCGGGACAGGGGGTTCAAGAGACCCAGTACTTC

v_gene: TRBV5-1
d_gene: -
abundance: once
j_gene: TRBJ1-4
CDR3aa: CASSLGRGEEKLFF
CDR3nt: TGCGCCAGCAGCTTGGGTCGGGGAGAGGAAAAACTGTTTTTT

v_gene: TRBV29-1
d_gene: -
abundance: -
j_gene: TRBJ1-1
CDR3aa: CSARRGQNTEAFF
CDR3nt: TGCAGCGCCCGCAGGGGACAGAACACTGAAGCTTTCTTT

v_gene: TRBV7-3
d_gene: -
abundance: once
j_gene: TRBJ1-1
CDR3aa: CASSSQGVGNTEAFF
CDR3nt: TGTGCCAGCAGCTCCCAGGGTGTTGGGAACACTGAAGCTTTCTTT

v_gene: TRBV6-6
d_gene: TRBD1
abundance: -
j_gene: TRBJ2-7
CDR3aa: CASRGGQATPYEQYF
CDR3nt: TGTGCCAGCAGAGGCGGACAGGCGACCCCCTACGAGCAGTACTTC

v_gene: TRBV7-8
d_gene: TRBD2
abundance: once
j_gene: TRBJ2-7
CDR3aa: CASSPIGGFYEQYF
CDR3nt: TGTGCCAGCAGCCCGATCGGGGGGTTCTACGAGCAGTACTTC

v_gene: TRBV28
d_gene: -
abundance: -
j_gene: TRBJ1-2
CDR3aa: CASSTDPRLYGYTF
CDR3nt: TGTGCCAGCAGTACCGATCCGAGACTTTATGGCTACACCTTC

v_gene: TRBV6-4
d_gene: TRBD2
abundance: -
j_gene: TRBJ2-1
CDR3aa: CASSDESTSSNEQFF
CDR3nt: TGTGCCAGCAGTGACGAATCGACTAGCTCCAATGAGCAGTTCTTC